The next 19 T cell receptor beta chains were all read from a single sample in a study of cytomegalovirus exposure and HLA in healthy donors. Both 60 Vbeta primers and 13 Jbeta primers went into the PCR. Sequenced by immunoSEQ multiplex PCR; TCRdb stores in-frame clones only, minus some. Altogether over 250,000 clones are present, approximately 70% being singletons, with the ten largest covering under 3%. Source material: PBMCs. The source is a female donor in good health and CMV-seronegative.

The chain uses TRBV6-5 and TRBJ2-1, with D possibly being TRBD2 (5 bases). The CDR3 sequence is 14 residues long. The germline gives CDR1 MNHEY, CDR2 SVGAGI. V lost 8 bases, J lost 5 bases, and 16 bases lay in between. The CDR3 sequence is CASRGHGRHNEQFF. The CDR3 DNA reads TGTGCCAGCCGCGGGCATGGGAGACACAATGAGCAGTTCTTC.

The rearrangement links TRBV7-2 to TRBJ2-3, with D maybe TRBD2 (6 bases). V lost 3 bases and J lost 2, with 12 bases in between. This CDR3 is 15 amino acids long. The germline V gene has CDR1 SGHTA and CDR2 FQGNSA. In DNA form, the CDR3 reads TGTGCCAGCAGCTTGGTCGCGCGGGACACAGATACGCAGTATTTT. This encodes CASSLVARDTDTQYF.

The chain combines TRBV7-9 with TRBJ1-1, with D perhaps TRBD1 (5 bases). This CDR3 has 19 amino acids. Germline CDR1 and CDR2: SEHNR and FQNEAQ (reference sequence). Trimming stripped 2 bases from V and 5 bases from J, with 27 bases between. The CDR3 DNA reads as TGTGCCAGCAGCTTACTCCCGGGCAGGGTGGAAAGAGAGAATACTGAAGCTTTCTTT. Its protein product is CASSLLPGRVERENTEAFF.

This rearrangement joins TRBV5-1 to TRBJ2-1, with 7 positions matching TRBD1. The CDR3 is made up of 15 amino acids. Germline CDR1 reads SGHRS; CDR2 reads YFSETQ. J lost 5 bases, V lost 2 bases, and 7 bases had no gene match. The CDR3 nucleotides are TGCGCCAGCAGCTTACAGGGGCTGGTAGACAATGAGCAGTTCTTC. This codes for CASSLQGLVDNEQFF.

The rearrangement joins TRBV6-6 to TRBJ2-7, with 7 bases lining up with TRBD1. CDR1 and CDR2 (germline): MNHNY, SVGAGI (reference sequence). The length of the CDR3 is 13 residues. Losses at the gene ends were 4 bases for V and 5 bases for J; bases not matched to a gene: 5. The CDR3 here is CASSWDSQHEQYF. In nucleotides, the CDR3 is TGTGCCAGCAGTTGGGACAGTCAACACGAGCAGTACTTC.

This chain connects TRBV18 to TRBJ2-5; possible D gene TRBD2, 5 bases. Looked up from germline, CDR1 is KGHSH and CDR2 is LQKENI. The germline V and J ends were trimmed by 1 base and 4 bases, with 13 bases remaining between them. The CDR3 is made up of 15 amino acids. The CDR3 nucleotides are TGTGCCAGCTCACCACTAGCGAGAGGAGCAGAGACCCAGTACTTC. Translated: CASSPLARGAETQYF.

This clone was seen only once. The chain combines TRBV27 with TRBJ2-7; 9 nucleotides line up with TRBD1. Germline V gene data show CDR1 as MNHEY and CDR2 as SMNVEV (reference sequence). This CDR3 contains 16 residues. Germline trimming cut 6 bases from V and 0 bases from J; bases unmatched to any gene: 9. This chain's CDR3 is CASSRLWDRASYEQYF. CDR3 in DNA: TGTGCCAGCAGCCGCCTATGGGACAGGGCCTCCTACGAGCAGTACTTC.

This clone was detected once. V and J are TRBV2 and TRBJ1-3, with 11 bases identical to TRBD1. V lost 8 bases to trimming and J lost 4 bases; unmatched junction nucleotides: 1. The CDR3 is made up of 13 amino acids. Germline CDR1 is SNHLY and CDR2 is FYNNEI. In nucleotides, the CDR3 is TGTGCCAGCCGGGACAGGGGGGGAAACACCATATATTTT. Its translation is CASRDRGGNTIYF.

This clone was seen a single time. The V gene is TRBV7-2, the J gene TRBJ2-3, with D possibly TRBD2 on 5 matching bases. This CDR3 region has 11 residues. Germline V gives CDR1 SGHTA, CDR2 FQGNSA. Trimming took off 7 bases at V and 6 bases at J, with 8 bases between the two ends. The CDR3 is CASNTGDTQYF. The CDR3 DNA follows: TGTGCCAGCAACACGGGGGATACGCAGTATTTT.

The V call is TRBV19, the J call TRBJ2-7; TRBD1 matches at 9 bases. Germline values: CDR1 LNHDA, CDR2 SQIVND (reference sequence). This CDR3 spans 15 amino acids. Unmatched junction bases numbered 6, after V lost 4 bases and J lost 2 bases. The CDR3 DNA reads TGTGCCAGTAGTAGAGGACAGGGGAGAACCTACGAGCAGTACTTC. This translates into CASSRGQGRTYEQYF. Full variable domain (outside the CDR3, taken from reference TRBV19 and TRBJ2-7): DGGITQSPKYLFRKEGQNVTLSCEQNLNHDAMYWYRQDPGQGLRLIYYSQIVNDFQKGDIAEGYSVSREKKESFPLTVTSAQKNPTAFYLCASSRGQGRTYEQYFGPGTRLTVT.

This rearrangement joins TRBV5-1 to TRBJ2-7; possibly TRBD2 for D (6 bases). Looked up from germline, CDR1 is SGHRS and CDR2 is YFSETQ. Trimming removed 4 bases at V and 5 bases at J, with 19 bases between. The CDR3 is made up of 15 amino acids. CDR3 in amino acids: CASSILRREFHEQYF. The CDR3, as DNA: TGCGCCAGCAGCATCCTTCGTCGGGAGTTCCACGAGCAGTACTTC.

This clone was recorded a few times. The chain employs TRBV28 and TRBJ1-5, with TRBD1 matching 8 bases. The CDR3 consists of 12 residues. V lost 5 bases, J lost 7 bases, and 1 base stayed unmatched. From germline, CDR1 is MDHEN and CDR2 SYDVKM. CDR3 sequence: CASSDRGQPQHF. DNA of the CDR3: TGTGCCAGCAGTGACAGGGGACAGCCCCAGCATTTT.

The sample holds one count of this clone. A junction boundary mismatches the germline segment, possibly from a read error. The chain links TRBV11-3 to TRBJ2-7; 7 bases fit TRBD2. This CDR3 comprises 13 residues. Germline V gives CDR1 SGHNT, CDR2 YENEEA. In nucleotides, the CDR3 is TGTGCCGGCAGCCAAGAGGGGAGGGCCGAGCAGTACTTC. Translating it yields CAGSQEGRAEQYF.

The rearrangement uses TRBV7-9 and TRBJ2-1, with 16 bases identical to TRBD2. The germline CDR1 and CDR2 sequences are SEHNR and FQNEAQ (reference sequence). The CDR3 totals 17 residues. Trimming cost V 4 bases and J 4 bases; bases outside gene matches: 4. DNA of the CDR3: TGTGCCAGCAGCTCCGGGACTAGCGGGAGGGGTTACAATGAGCAGTTCTTC. Translating it yields CASSSGTSGRGYNEQFF.

This clone was counted only a few times. The chain joins TRBV6-5 to TRBJ1-1; 10 positions agree with TRBD1. V trimming: 10 bases; J trimming: 10 bases; junction bases outside the gene matches: 12. CDR1 and CDR2 (germline): MNHEY, SVGAGI. This CDR3 has 13 amino acids. The DNA for the CDR3 is TGTGCCACGGGAGGTACCGGACAGGGGGTAGCTTTCTTT. It is translated as CATGGTGQGVAFF.

This rearrangement joins TRBV11-2 to TRBJ2-7, with TRBD2 identical over 9 bases. Germline V CDR1 and CDR2: SGHAT, FQNNGV. The V segment lost 6 bases and the J segment 4 bases; nucleotides outside the gene matches: 16. The CDR3 contains 17 residues. The CDR3 coding sequence is TGTGCCAGCAGACCCCTCCCAACCGGGACTAGCCCATACGAGCAGTACTTC. Encoded protein: CASRPLPTGTSPYEQYF.

The rearrangement uses TRBV7-9 and TRBJ2-7; tentatively, D is TRBD1 (5 bases). Germline V gives CDR1 SEHNR, CDR2 FQNEAQ (reference sequence). V lost 5 bases and J 1 base, leaving 12 bases between the germline ends. The CDR3 runs 14 residues. As DNA, the CDR3 is TGTGCCAGCAGCCTGGAACCAGGGTCCTACGAGCAGTACTTC. Its protein product is CASSLEPGSYEQYF.

The rearrangement links TRBV28 to TRBJ2-4; D ambiguous. The V end lost 4 bases, the J end lost 0 bases, and 10 bases lay between the germline ends. In germline, CDR1 is MDHEN, CDR2 SYDVKM. The CDR3 consists of 15 residues. The DNA for the CDR3 is TGTGCCAGCAGTTCAACGGGTCTAGCCAAAAACATTCAGTACTTC. It specifies CASSSTGLAKNIQYF.

This chain connects TRBV9 to TRBJ1-1; a possible D gene is TRBD1 (6 bases). This CDR3 has 14 amino acids. The germline gives CDR1 SGDLS, CDR2 YYNGEE. The V and J ends lost 3 bases and 5 bases respectively, with 14 bases between them. Written as DNA, the CDR3 is TGTGCCAGCAGCGGGGGAGGGGGAATTACTGAAGCTTTCTTT. It specifies CASSGGGGITEAFF. The variable domain in full, completed from reference TRBV9 and TRBJ1-1, reads DSGVTQTPKHLITATGQRVTLRCSPRSGDLSVYWYQQSLDQGLQFLIQYYNGEERAKGNILERFSAQQFPDLHSELNLSSLELGDSALYFCASSGGGGITEAFFGQGTRLTVV.